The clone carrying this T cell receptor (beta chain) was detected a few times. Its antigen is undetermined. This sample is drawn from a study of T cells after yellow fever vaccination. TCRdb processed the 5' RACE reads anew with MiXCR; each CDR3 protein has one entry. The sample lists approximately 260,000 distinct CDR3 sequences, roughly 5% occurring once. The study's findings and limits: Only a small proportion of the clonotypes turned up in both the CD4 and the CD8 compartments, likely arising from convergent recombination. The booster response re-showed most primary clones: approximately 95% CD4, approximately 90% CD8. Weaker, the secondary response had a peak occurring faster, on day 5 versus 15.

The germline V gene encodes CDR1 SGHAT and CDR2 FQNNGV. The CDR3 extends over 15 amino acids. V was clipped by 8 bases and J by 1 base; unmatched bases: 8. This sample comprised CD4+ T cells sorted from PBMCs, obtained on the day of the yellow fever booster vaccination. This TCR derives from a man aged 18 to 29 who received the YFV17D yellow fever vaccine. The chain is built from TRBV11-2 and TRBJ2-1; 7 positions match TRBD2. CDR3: CASQAILASYNEQFF. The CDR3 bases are TGTGCCAGCCAGGCAATACTAGCGTCCTACAATGAGCAGTTCTTC.